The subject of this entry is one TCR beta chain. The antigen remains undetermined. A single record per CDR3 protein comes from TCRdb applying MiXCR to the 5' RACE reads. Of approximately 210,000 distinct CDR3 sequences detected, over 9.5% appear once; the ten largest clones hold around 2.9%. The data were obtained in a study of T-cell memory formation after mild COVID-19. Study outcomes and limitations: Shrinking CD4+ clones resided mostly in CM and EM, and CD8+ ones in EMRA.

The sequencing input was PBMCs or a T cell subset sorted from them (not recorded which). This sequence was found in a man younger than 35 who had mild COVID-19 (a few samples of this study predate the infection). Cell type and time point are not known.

DNA of the CDR3: TGTGCCAGCAGCTTAGCCCGGACAGGGAAGACCTATGGCTACACCTTC. This gives the protein CASSLARTGKTYGYTF. The chain employs TRBV7-2 and TRBJ1-2; 8 bases match TRBD1. Trimming took 0 bases from V and 4 from J; bases not matched to a gene: 7. CDR3 length: 16 amino acids. Germline V gives CDR1 SGHTA, CDR2 FQGNSA.